This T cell receptor (beta chain) derives from a study of T cell repertoires in cytomegalovirus infection. Background on the study: Both CMV infection and a matching HLA type were indicated by public TCR beta signatures.

TCRdb itself ran the reads through MiXCR, one entry per CDR3 protein. The sample lists about 180,000 distinct CDR3 sequences; about a sixth were seen once. V lost 7 bases, J lost 4 bases, and 10 bases lay in between. CDR1 SNHLY and CDR2 FYNNEI come from the germline V gene. The CDR3 totals 12 residues. In this sample, this clonotype turned up a few times. This chain uses TRBV2 with TRBJ1-1, with D unclear. The receptor was derived from a human donor in good health (CMV status not recorded). Some clones in this sample may be carry-over from other donors' samples. The sequenced sample consisted of CD8+ T cells from PBMCs. This CDR3 reads CASIGLGTEAFF. DNA of the CDR3: TGTGCCAGCATTGGTTTGGGCACTGAAGCTTTCTTT.